This T cell receptor (beta chain) was recorded in a study of regulatory T cells in long-lasting Graves disease. Remarks on this clonotype: A far larger clone is only one base removed, so a read error is likely.

Time point described: newly diagnosed GD, antithyroid drugs for less than 3 months. Extracted PBMC RNA gave rise to the TCR library. Sequencing libraries for TCR beta were prepared with iRepertoire HTBI primers and Arm-PCR of CDR3 regions. TCRdb recomputed calls from the multiplex PCR reads with MiXCR, one row per CDR3 protein. The repertoire includes under 450,000 distinct CDR3 sequences, roughly 12% of them detected once, and over 15% sits in the top ten. The same sample was also used in a study of T cells in Graves' hyperthyroidism and ophthalmopathy.

The source of this sequence is a woman younger than 35 with Graves disease. This specimen consisted of peripheral blood mononuclear cells (PBMCs), obtained at new diagnosis, from a patient treated with antithyroid drugs.

This chain's CDR3 is CASGGGGSAVDWLESSYEQFF. The CDR3 nucleotides read TGTGCCAGCGGGGGGGGCGGGAGCGCGGTTGATTGGCTAGAGAGCTCCTACGAGCAGTTCTTC. The genes are TRBV12-3 or TRBV12-4 and TRBJ2-1; tentative D call: TRBD2 (7 bases). V lost 8 bases and J lost 10, with 42 bases in between. The CDR3 covers 21 residues.